Below are 15 T cell receptor beta chains sequenced from a single sample in a study of T cell repertoires in aging, cancer and after chemotherapy. Multiplex touch-down PCR with TRB-A/B primers amplified rearranged V-D-J TRB sequences. Each CDR3 protein is one row after TCRdb ran MiXCR on the multiplex PCR reads. Here the sample spans approximately 9,700 distinct CDR3 sequences, around 35% being singletons. Amplification of TCR beta used genomic DNA extracted from peripheral blood. The specimen was blood. The origin of the receptors is a human donor in good health.

This chain links TRBV19 with TRBJ2-5, with 7 positions matching TRBD2. V shed 3 bases and J 1 base; nucleotides not matched to a gene: 2. The CDR3 has 14 residues. The germline gives CDR1 LNHDA, CDR2 SQIVND (reference sequence). The CDR3: CASSIGRGQETQYF. CDR3 nucleotides: TGTGCCAGTAGTATTGGGAGGGGCCAAGAGACCCAGTACTTC.

In its sample, this clonotype is medium-sized (0.01 to 0.1%). This rearrangement joins TRBV29-1 to TRBJ2-5, with 7 bases fitting TRBD1. Germline CDR1 SQVTM, CDR2 ANQGSEA. The V and J ends lost 3 bases and 6 bases, in that order; junction bases with no gene match: 7. CDR3 size: 13 residues. CDR3 amino acids: CSVEKGGVKTQYF. The DNA for the CDR3 is TGCAGCGTTGAGAAAGGGGGCGTGAAGACCCAGTACTTC.

The genes are TRBV29-1 and TRBJ1-1, with D possibly matching TRBD1 (6 bases). Looked up from germline, CDR1 is SQVTM and CDR2 is ANQGSEA. Trimming removed 2 bases at V and 1 base at J, with 8 bases between. The CDR3 runs 13 residues. The CDR3 here is CSVETQGNTEAFF. The DNA for the CDR3 is TGCAGCGTTGAAACACAGGGGAACACTGAAGCTTTCTTT.

This clonotype was picked up a small number of times. One junction end does not reproduce the germline sequence, and a read error may be involved. V is TRBV20-1 and J is TRBJ2-1; 7 bases are shared with TRBD2. Germline lookup yields CDR1 DFQATT and CDR2 SNEGSKA (reference sequence). This CDR3 contains 14 residues. CDR3 sequence (DNA): TGCAGTGCGAGAGGGAGGGAGGACTACAATGAGCAGTTCTTC. The encoded protein is CSARGREDYNEQFF.

This clonotype turned up a few times. The chain employs TRBV18 and TRBJ2-7, with a weak D call TRBD1 (6 bases). Trimming removed 3 bases from V and 6 bases from J, with 15 bases in between. The CDR3 runs 14 residues. Germline V gene data show CDR1 as KGHSH and CDR2 as LQKENI. The CDR3 DNA sequence: TGTGCCAGCTCACCTACGACAGGCCATGGCGAGCAGTACTTC. Amino acid sequence: CASSPTTGHGEQYF.

The chain is built from TRBV5-1 and TRBJ1-2; 9 bases are shared with TRBD1. V shed 0 bases, J shed 6 bases, and the junction held 3 bases outside the gene matches. CDR1 is SGHRS, CDR2 YFSETQ, per germline. The CDR3 length is 14 residues. Here the CDR3 DNA reads TGCGCCAGCAGCTTGGAGGGACAGGGAAATGGCTACACCTTC. Amino acid sequence: CASSLEGQGNGYTF.

This sequence joins TRBV19 and TRBJ2-5; D not resolved. The V gene lost 0 bases and the J gene lost 1 base, with 9 bases spanning the gap. The CDR3 has 15 residues. Germline-derived CDR1 and CDR2 are LNHDA and SQIVND (reference sequence). The CDR3 DNA reads TGTGCCAGTAGTATAGATAGGGCGCCCCAAGAGACCCAGTACTTC. Residues: CASSIDRAPQETQYF.

By frequency in the sample, this clonotype is medium-sized. The V and J genes are TRBV27 and TRBJ2-2, with D perhaps TRBD2 (6 bases). The germline gives CDR1 MNHEY, CDR2 SMNVEV (reference sequence). The CDR3 spans 14 residues. The V end lost 5 bases, the J end lost 7 bases, and 14 bases lay between the germline ends. In DNA form, the CDR3 reads TGTGCCAGCAGTCGGGACTGGAGGGGCGGGGAGCTGTTTTTT. Its translation is CASSRDWRGGELFF.

The V and J genes are TRBV7-6 and TRBJ2-5, with TRBD2 matching over 11 bases. The CDR3 extends over 16 amino acids. Germline CDR1 is SGHVS and CDR2 is FNYEAQ. The V and J ends lost 1 base and 5 bases, in that order; junction bases with no gene match: 6. CDR3 amino acids: CASSLGVAGGRETQYF. In nucleotides, the CDR3 is TGTGCCAGCAGCTTAGGCGTAGCGGGGGGGCGCGAGACCCAGTACTTC.

This rearrangement joins TRBV19 to TRBJ1-1; D ambiguous. V shed 3 bases and J shed 4 bases, with 15 bases lying between them. CDR1 and CDR2 from the germline V gene are LNHDA and SQIVND (reference sequence). The CDR3 loop spans 15 amino acids. CDR3 bases: TGTGCCAGTAGTATGATGAGTTCTGAAGGCACTGAAGCTTTCTTT. Translation: CASSMMSSEGTEAFF.

This clonotype occurred a few times. The V call is TRBV6-1, the J call TRBJ1-5; D gene uncertain. The germline V and J ends were trimmed by 2 bases and 0 bases, with 8 bases remaining between them. This CDR3 contains 15 residues. CDR1 is MNHNS, CDR2 SASEGT, per germline. CDR3 nucleotide sequence: TGTGCCAGCAGTGAAAAAAGTTATAGCAATCAGCCCCAGCATTTT. It is translated as CASSEKSYSNQPQHF.

V usage is TRBV11-2 and J usage is TRBJ2-1; no firm D call. The CDR3 extends over 14 amino acids. V dropped 0 bases and J dropped 6 bases, with 9 bases sitting between them. The germline CDR1 and CDR2 sequences are SGHAT and FQNNGV. The CDR3 protein is CASSLDYELNEQFF. The CDR3 DNA reads TGTGCCAGCAGCTTAGATTACGAACTCAATGAGCAGTTCTTC.

The chain couples TRBV7-6 to TRBJ1-5; perhaps TRBD1 as D (5 bases). CDR1 is SGHVS and CDR2 is FNYEAQ in the germline V gene. Trimming removed 5 bases from V and 9 bases from J, with 14 bases in between. This CDR3 contains 13 residues. The CDR3 DNA reads TGTGCCAGCAGCCCCTACCGGGGCGGGCCCCAGCATTTT. Translating gives CASSPYRGGPQHF.

This clonotype was seen a handful of times. V and J are TRBV11-3 and TRBJ1-6; D not resolved. The CDR3 length is 14 residues. From germline, CDR1 is SGHNT and CDR2 YENEEA. Trimming removed 5 bases at V and 7 bases at J, with 12 bases between. CDR3 region: CASSPDGPNSPLHF. Written as DNA, the CDR3 is TGTGCCAGCAGCCCGGACGGCCCGAATTCACCCCTCCACTTT.

The rearrangement links TRBV14 to TRBJ1-2; 8 positions match TRBD1. CDR1 is SGHDN, CDR2 FVKESK, per germline. CDR3 length: 14 residues. With V trimmed by 4 bases and J by 8 bases, 9 bases remained unmatched. This CDR3 reads CASSLQQGTGGYTF. The CDR3 DNA is TGTGCCAGCAGCCTCCAACAGGGGACAGGAGGCTACACCTTC.